This T cell receptor delta chain emerged from a study of gamma-delta chains in newborns, infants, children. Study in general: Polyclonal expansion of innate γδ T cells after birth follows microbial exposure.

The CDR3 length is 16 residues. Germline loops: CDR1 GEAIGNYY, CDR2 EKD. TCRdb called clones anew from the reads with CATT. The sample records just under 9,500 delta-chain clones, 20% to 25% being singletons. As regards this clone: This clone may be a read error of a much larger clone one base away. At the DNA level, this CDR3 is encoded by other sequences in the same sample as well.

The rearrangement joins TRDV2 to TRDJ1; 11 nucleotides align to TRDD3. Source material: blood. The source is a child who was a newborn, infant or young child, either healthy, febrile or measles-vaccinated (not recorded which). This chain's CDR3 is CACDPLGDISTDKLIF. The CDR3 coding sequence is TGCGCCTGTGACCCACTGGGGGATATATCAACCGATAAACTCATCTTT.